This T cell receptor (beta chain) was observed in a study of a mutant IDH1 vaccine in newly diagnosed glioma. Produced via immunoSEQ multiplex PCR; TCRdb's table is partial and in-frame only. The sample lists 60,000 or so clones, about 85% occurring once. As concerns this clone: Its specificity is unknown.

The time point was: week 23, last vaccination. Topical imiquimod was applied with each vaccine dose, which held 300 ug of mutant IDH1 20-mer peptide. V gave up 6 bases and J gave up 7 bases; unmatched junction bases: 8. This CDR3 has 14 residues. Germline V gene data show CDR1 as MNHNY and CDR2 as SVGAGI (reference sequence). Study-level results: Vaccine-induced immune responses occurred in more than 80% of patients.

Sequenced material: PBMCs, taken from a glioma patient whose treatment included an IDH1 peptide vaccine. The chain employs TRBV6-6 and TRBJ2-2; the match to TRBD1 covers 7 bases. This TCR was recovered from a man aged 25-45 years with glioma. The CDR3 protein is CASRLDRANGELFF. CDR3 sequence (DNA): TGTGCCAGCAGGCTCGACAGGGCGAACGGGGAGCTGTTTTTT.